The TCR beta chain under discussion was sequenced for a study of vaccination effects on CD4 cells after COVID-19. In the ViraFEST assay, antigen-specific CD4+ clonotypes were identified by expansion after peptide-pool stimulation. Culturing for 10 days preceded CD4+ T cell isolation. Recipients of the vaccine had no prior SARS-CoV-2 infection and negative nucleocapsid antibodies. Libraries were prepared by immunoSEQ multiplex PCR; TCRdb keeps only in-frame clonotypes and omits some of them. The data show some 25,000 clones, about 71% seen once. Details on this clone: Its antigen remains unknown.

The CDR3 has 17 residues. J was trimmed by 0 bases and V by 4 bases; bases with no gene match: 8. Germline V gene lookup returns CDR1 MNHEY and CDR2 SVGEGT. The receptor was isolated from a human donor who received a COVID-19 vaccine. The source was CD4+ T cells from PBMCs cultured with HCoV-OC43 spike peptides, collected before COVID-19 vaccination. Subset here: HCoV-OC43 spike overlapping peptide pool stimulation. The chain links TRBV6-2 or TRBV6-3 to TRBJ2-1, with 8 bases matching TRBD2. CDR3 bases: TGTGCCAGCAGTTTCGGACTAGCTCTTAGCTCCTACAATGAGCAGTTCTTC. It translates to CASSFGLALSSYNEQFF.